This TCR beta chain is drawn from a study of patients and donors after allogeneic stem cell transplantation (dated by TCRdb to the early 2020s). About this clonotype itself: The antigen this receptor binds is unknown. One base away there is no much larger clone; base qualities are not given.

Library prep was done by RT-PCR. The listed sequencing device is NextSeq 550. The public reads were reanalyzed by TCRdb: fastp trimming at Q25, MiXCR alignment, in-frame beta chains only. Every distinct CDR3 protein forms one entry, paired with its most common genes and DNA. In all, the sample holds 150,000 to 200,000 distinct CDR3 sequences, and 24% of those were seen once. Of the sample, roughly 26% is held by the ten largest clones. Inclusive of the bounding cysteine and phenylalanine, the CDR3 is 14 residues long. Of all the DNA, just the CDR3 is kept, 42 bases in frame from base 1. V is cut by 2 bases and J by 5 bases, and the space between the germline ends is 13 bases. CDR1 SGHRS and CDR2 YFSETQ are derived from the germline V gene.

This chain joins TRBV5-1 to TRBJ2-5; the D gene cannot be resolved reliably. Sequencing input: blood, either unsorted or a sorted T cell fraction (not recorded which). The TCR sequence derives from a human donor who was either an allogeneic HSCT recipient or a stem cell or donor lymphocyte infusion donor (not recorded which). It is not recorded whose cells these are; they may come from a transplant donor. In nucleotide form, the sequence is TGCGCCAGCAGCTTTTCAGCAGAATTGGAGACCCAGTACTTC. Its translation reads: CASSFSAELETQYF.